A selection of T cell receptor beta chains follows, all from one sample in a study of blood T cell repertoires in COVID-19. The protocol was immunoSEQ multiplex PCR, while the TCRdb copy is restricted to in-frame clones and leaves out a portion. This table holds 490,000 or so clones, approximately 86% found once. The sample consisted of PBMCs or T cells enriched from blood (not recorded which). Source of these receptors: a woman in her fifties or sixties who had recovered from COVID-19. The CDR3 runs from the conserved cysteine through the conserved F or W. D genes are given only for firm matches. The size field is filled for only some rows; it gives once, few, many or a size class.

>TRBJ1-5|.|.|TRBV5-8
TGTGCCAGCAGCCGCTGGACAGCTAGCAATCAGCCCCAGCATTTT
CASSRWTASNQPQHF
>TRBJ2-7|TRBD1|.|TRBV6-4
TGTGCCAGCAGTGATCCGGGACAGGGGACCTACGAGCAGTACTTC
CASSDPGQGTYEQYF
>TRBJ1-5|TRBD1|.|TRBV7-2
TGTGCCAGCAGCCCAACGACAGGGGGCGGTCAGCCCCAGCATTTT
CASSPTTGGGQPQHF
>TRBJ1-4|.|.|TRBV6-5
TGTGCCAGCAGTTACTCGGGCGTGACAAGGGGAGAAAAACTGTTTTTT
CASSYSGVTRGEKLFF
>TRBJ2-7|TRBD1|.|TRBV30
TGTGCCTGGAGTCCTTATTTGACAGGGTCAGCCTACGAGCAGTACTTC
CAWSPYLTGSAYEQYF
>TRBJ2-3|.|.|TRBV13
TGTGCCAGCAGCTTATTGCGGGGGCTTAGCACAGATACGCAGTATTTT
CASSLLRGLSTDTQYF
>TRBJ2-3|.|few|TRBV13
TGTGCCAGCAGCACAGGGGGGGCCATAGATACGCAGTATTTT
CASSTGGAIDTQYF
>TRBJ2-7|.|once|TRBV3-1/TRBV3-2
TGTGCCAGCAGCCGAGGGGGCTCCTACGAGCAGTACTTC
CASSRGGSYEQYF
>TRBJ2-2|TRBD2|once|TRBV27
TGTGCCAGCAGTCAGACTAGCGGGGCGAACACCGGGGAGCTGTTTTTT
CASSQTSGANTGELFF
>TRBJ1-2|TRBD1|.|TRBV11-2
TGTGCCAGCAGCTTGGGACAGGGGGCTGGCTATGGCTACACCTTC
CASSLGQGAGYGYTF
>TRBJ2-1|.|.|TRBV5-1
TGCGCCAGCAGCTTGAGGGGCGGGGAGATGTCCTGGGAGCAGTTCTTC
CASSLRGGEMSWEQFF
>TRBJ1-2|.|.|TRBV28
TGTGCCAGCAGTGGCCCGGGACTGCACTATGGCTACACCTTC
CASSGPGLHYGYTF
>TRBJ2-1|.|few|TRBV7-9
TGTGCCAGCAGCTCAGGGTTATCCTACAATGAGCAGTTCTTC
CASSSGLSYNEQFF
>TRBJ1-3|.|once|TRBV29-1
TGCAGCGTTGACCGGGGTCTTGGAAACACCATATATTTT
CSVDRGLGNTIYF
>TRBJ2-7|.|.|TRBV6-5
TGTGCCAGCAGCCCAAGACAGGGAGGAAACTACGAGCAGTACTTC
CASSPRQGGNYEQYF
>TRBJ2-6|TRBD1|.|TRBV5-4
TGTGCCAGCAGCTTACAGGGGACCTCTGGGGCCAACGTCCTGACTTTC
CASSLQGTSGANVLTF
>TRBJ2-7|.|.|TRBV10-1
TGCGCCAGCAGCCCAGCGGGCGCCGCCTACGAGCAGTACTTC
CASSPAGAAYEQYF
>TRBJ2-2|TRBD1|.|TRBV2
TGTGCCAGCAGCTGGACAGGGGGTAACGGGGAGCTGTTTTTT
CASSWTGGNGELFF
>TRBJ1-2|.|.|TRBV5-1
TGCGCCAGCAGCTTTACAGGCGGCTATGGCTACACCTTC
CASSFTGGYGYTF
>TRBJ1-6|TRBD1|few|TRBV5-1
TGCGCCAGCAGCTTGGCTACAGGGGGGAATTCACCCCTCCACTTT
CASSLATGGNSPLHF
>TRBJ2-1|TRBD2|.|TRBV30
TGTGCCTGGAGTGGCCCGGGACTAGCGGGGGGGAGCTCCTACAATGAGCAGTTCTTC
CAWSGPGLAGGSSYNEQFF
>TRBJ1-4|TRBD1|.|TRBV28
TGTGCCAGCAGCCTCTACCAGGACAGGGACGAAAAACTGTTTTTT
CASSLYQDRDEKLFF
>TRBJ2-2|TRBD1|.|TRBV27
TGTGCCAGCAGCCGGGGACAGGGGGCGTCGAACACCGGGGAGCTGTTTTTT
CASSRGQGASNTGELFF
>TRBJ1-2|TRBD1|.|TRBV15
TGTGCCACCAGCAGAGCCGGGACAGGGGGAGGCTACACCTTC
CATSRAGTGGGYTF
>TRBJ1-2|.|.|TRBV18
TGTGCCACTAGCCAGGGGAGAGACTATGGCTACACCTTC
CATSQGRDYGYTF
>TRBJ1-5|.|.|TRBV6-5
TGTGCCAGCAGTTACGGTCGGGTTAATCAGCCCCAGCATTTT
CASSYGRVNQPQHF
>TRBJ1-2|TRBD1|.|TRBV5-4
TGTGCCAGCAGCTTAGTTGCAGGGGGCGGCTACACCTTC
CASSLVAGGGYTF
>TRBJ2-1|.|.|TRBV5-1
TGCGCCAGCAGCTTGGCTTATGAGCAGTTCTTC
CASSLAYEQFF
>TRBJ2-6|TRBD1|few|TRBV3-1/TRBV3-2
TGTGCCAGCAGCCAAGTGGGACAGAGAAGCTCTGGGGCCAACGTCCTGACTTTC
CASSQVGQRSSGANVLTF
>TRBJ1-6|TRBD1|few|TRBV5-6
TGTGCCAGCAGCCCGTCCCGGGACAGGGACTCCTATAATTCACCCCTCCACTTT
CASSPSRDRDSYNSPLHF
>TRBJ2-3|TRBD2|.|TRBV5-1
TGCGCCAGCAGCTTGGGGGCTAGCGGGGGGGATACGCAGTATTTT
CASSLGASGGDTQYF
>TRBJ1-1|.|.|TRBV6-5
TGTGCCAGCAGTCTCCCAGGGGCTGTGAACACTGAAGCTTTCTTT
CASSLPGAVNTEAFF
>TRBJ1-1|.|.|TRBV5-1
TGCGCCAGCAGCTTTCTAAATCAGGGGAACACTGAAGCTTTCTTT
CASSFLNQGNTEAFF
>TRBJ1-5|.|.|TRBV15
TGTGCCACCAGCAGAGGACAGGTTAATCAGCCCCAGCATTTT
CATSRGQVNQPQHF
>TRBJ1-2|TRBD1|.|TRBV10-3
TGTGCCATCAGACAGGGGCAGAGCTATGGCTACACCTTC
CAIRQGQSYGYTF
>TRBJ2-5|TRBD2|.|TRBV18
TGTGCCAGCTCACCACCTAGCGGGGAAGAGACCCAGTACTTC
CASSPPSGEETQYF
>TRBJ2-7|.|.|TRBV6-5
TGTGCCAGCAGTTACGGGACATTTAGCTCCTACGAGCAGTACTTC
CASSYGTFSSYEQYF
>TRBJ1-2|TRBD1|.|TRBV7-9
TGTGCCAGCACTTCCGCGACAGGGGGCCGCCTTCTATATGGCTACACCTTC
CASTSATGGRLLYGYTF
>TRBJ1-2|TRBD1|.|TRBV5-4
TGTGCCAGCAGTCACAGGGGAGACTATGGCTACACCTTC
CASSHRGDYGYTF
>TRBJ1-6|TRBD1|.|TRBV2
TGTGCCAGCAGTACCGGGACAGGGAATTCACCCCTCCACTTT
CASSTGTGNSPLHF
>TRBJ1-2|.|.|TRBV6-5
TGTGCCAGCTCCCAGGGTAACTATGGCTACACCTTC
CASSQGNYGYTF
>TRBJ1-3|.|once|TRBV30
TGTGCCTGGACAGTCTCTGGAAACACCATATATTTT
CAWTVSGNTIYF
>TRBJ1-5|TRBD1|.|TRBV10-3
TGTGCCAACAGGGGGCTTGGATCAGTTTGCAATCAGCCCCAGCATTTT
CANRGLGSVCNQPQHF
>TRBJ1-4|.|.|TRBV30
TGTGCCTGGAGTGGACAGGAGACATTAACAACTAATGAAAAACTGTTTTTT
CAWSGQETLTTNEKLFF
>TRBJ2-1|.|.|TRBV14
TGTGCCAGCAGCCAAGGGGGCCAGGCCTACAATGAGCAGTTCTTC
CASSQGGQAYNEQFF
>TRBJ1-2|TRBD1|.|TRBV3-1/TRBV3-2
TGTGCCAGCAGCCAAGAGGCAGGGGGCATAGGTGGCTACACCTTC
CASSQEAGGIGGYTF
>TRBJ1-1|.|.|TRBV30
TGTGCCTGGAGGTACAGCAATACTGAAGCTTTCTTT
CAWRYSNTEAFF
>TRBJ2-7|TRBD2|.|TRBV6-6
TGTGCCAGCAGTTATACCAATGAGCGGGAGACCTACGAGCAGTACTTC
CASSYTNERETYEQYF
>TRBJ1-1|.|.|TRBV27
TGTGCCAGCAGGGGGGCCGAATCTGGAAGAACTGAAGCTTTCTTT
CASRGAESGRTEAFF
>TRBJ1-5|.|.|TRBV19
TGTGCCAGCCGGTCTAGCAATCAGCCCCAGCATTTT
CASRSSNQPQHF
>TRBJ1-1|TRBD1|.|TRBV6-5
TGTGCCACCTCAACGACAGGGGGCGCAACTGAAGCTTTCTTT
CATSTTGGATEAFF
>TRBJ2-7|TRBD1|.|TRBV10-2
TGCGCCACCGGGACAGGGGGTTTTTACGAGCAGTACTTC
CATGTGGFYEQYF